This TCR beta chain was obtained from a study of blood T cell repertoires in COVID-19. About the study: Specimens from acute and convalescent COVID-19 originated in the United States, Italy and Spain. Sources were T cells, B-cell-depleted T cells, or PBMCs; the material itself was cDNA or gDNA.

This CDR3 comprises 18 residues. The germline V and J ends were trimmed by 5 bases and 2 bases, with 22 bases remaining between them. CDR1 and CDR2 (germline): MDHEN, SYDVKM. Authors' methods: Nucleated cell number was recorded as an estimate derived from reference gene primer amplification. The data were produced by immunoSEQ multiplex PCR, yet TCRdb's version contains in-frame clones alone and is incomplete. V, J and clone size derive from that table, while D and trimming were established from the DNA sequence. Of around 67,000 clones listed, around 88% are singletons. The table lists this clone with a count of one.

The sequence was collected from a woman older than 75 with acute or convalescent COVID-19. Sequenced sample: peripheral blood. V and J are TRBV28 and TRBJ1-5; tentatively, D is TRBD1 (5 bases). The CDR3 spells CASSHQQGGWRGNQPQHF. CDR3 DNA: TGTGCCAGCAGTCACCAGCAGGGAGGCTGGCGGGGCAATCAGCCCCAGCATTTT.